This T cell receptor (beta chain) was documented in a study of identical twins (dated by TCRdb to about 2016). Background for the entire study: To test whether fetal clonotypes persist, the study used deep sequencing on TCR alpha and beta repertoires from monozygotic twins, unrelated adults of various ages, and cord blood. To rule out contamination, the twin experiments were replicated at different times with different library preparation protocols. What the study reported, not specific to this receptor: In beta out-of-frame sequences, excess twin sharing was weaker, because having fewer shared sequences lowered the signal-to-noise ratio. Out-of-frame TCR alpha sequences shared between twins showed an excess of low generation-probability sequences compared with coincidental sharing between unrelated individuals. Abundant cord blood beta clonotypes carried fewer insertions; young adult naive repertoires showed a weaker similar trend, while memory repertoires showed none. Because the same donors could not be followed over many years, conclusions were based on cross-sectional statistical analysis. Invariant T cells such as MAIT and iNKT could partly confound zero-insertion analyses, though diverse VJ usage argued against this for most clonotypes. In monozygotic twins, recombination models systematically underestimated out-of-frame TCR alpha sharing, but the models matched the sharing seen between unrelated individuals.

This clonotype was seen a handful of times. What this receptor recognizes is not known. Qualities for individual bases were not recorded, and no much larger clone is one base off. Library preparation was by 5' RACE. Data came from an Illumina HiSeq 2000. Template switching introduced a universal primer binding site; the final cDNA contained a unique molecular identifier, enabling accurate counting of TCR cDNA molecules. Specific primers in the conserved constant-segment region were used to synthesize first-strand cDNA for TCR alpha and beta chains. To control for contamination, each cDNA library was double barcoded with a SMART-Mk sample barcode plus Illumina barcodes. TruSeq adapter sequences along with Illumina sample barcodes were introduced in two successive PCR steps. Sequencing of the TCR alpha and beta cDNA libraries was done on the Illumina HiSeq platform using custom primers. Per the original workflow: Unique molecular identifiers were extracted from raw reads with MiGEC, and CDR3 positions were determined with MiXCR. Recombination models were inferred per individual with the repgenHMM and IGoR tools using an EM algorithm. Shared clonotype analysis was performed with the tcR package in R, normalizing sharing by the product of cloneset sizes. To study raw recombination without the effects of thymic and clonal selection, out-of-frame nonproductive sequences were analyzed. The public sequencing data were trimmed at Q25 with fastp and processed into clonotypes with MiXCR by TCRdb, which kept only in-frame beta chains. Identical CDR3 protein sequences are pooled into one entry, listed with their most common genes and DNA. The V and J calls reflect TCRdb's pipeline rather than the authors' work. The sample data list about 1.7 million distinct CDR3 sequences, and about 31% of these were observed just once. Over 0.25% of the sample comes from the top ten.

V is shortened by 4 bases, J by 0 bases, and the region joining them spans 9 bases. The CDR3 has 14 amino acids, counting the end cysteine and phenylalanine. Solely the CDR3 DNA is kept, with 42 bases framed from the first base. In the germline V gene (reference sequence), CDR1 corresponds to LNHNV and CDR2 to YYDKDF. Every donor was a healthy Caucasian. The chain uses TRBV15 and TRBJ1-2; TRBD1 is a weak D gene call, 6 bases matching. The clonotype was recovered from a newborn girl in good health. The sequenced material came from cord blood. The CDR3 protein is CATSTWTANYGYTF. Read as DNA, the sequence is TGTGCCACCAGCACATGGACAGCTAACTATGGCTACACCTTC.